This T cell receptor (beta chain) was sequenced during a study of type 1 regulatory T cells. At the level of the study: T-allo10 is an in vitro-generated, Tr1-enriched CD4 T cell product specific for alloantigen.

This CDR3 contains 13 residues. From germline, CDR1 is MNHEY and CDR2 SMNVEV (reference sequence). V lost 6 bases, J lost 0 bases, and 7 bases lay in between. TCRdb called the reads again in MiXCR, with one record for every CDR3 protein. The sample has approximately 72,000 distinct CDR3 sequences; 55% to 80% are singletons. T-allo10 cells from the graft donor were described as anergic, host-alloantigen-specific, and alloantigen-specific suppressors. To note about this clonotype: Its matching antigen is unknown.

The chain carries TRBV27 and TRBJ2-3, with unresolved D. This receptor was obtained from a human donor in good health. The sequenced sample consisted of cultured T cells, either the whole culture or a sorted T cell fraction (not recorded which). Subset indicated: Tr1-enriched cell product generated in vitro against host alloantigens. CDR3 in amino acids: CASRKSSTDTQYF. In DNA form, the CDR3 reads TGTGCCAGCAGGAAATCTAGCACAGATACGCAGTATTTT.